These 2 T cell receptor beta chains originate from one sample sequenced in a study of blood T cell repertoires in COVID-19. Generated by immunoSEQ multiplex PCR, the TCRdb table keeps only in-frame clones and is missing some. The sample lists about 59,000 clones; 73% were seen once. Sequenced material: peripheral blood. The receptor set was obtained from a woman in her 70s with acute or convalescent COVID-19.

This chain joins TRBV7-9 and TRBJ2-7; D call uncertain. This CDR3 has 12 residues. The ends were cut back, 4 bases at V and 5 bases at J, with 9 bases in the middle. CDR1 and CDR2 from the germline V gene are SEHNR and FQNEAQ (reference sequence). CDR3 protein: CASSSVSHEQYV. In DNA form, the CDR3 reads TGTGCCAGCAGCTCTGTGTCCCACGAGCAGTACGTC.

The chain employs TRBV15 and TRBJ2-1; D may be TRBD1 (6 bases). V lost 0 bases to trimming and J lost 5 bases, with 23 bases between them. This CDR3 is 19 amino acids long. Germline V gene lookup returns CDR1 LNHNV and CDR2 YYDKDF (reference sequence). Here the CDR3 reads CATSRDSFPSSDSHNEQFF. As DNA, the CDR3 is TGTGCCACCAGCAGAGATAGCTTCCCATCCTCGGACAGCCACAATGAGCAGTTCTTC.